A single sample gave rise to the 27 T cell receptor beta chains below, sequenced in a study of shared clonotypes between healthy human individuals (dated by TCRdb to 2018 to 2021). Library construction relied on the immunoSEQ multiplex PCR assay. What TCRdb holds here is the immuneACCESS table cut down to in-frame rearrangements. Part of the clones is not present; checked against another copy, under half of the missing clones reflect an unresolved V gene, and the others are unexplained. The sample table contains around 500,000 clones; only one count was recorded for around 80% of them. The ten top clones hold 12% of the sample. The sample was PBMCs. All receptors derive from a woman in her 40s in good health. Some clones in this sample may be carry-over from other donors' samples.

The chain recombines TRBV30 with TRBJ1-1; possibly TRBD1 for D (5 bases). The germline V gene has CDR1 GTSNPN and CDR2 SVGIG (reference sequence). The CDR3 sequence is 14 residues long. V was shortened by 0 bases and J by 5 bases, with 13 bases between the two germline ends. The CDR3 bases are TGTGCCTGGAGTGTTCGAGGGGTAGGGACTGAAGCTTTCTTT. Its protein is CAWSVRGVGTEAFF.

The V call is TRBV21-1, the J call TRBJ2-5. TRBV21-1 is noted as a pseudogene. The CDR3 has 10 residues. The CDR3 DNA is TGTGCCAGCCCGAAAGAGACCCAGTACTTC. Translation: CASPKETQYF.

The count of this clone is one. This chain uses TRBV28 with TRBJ2-5; the D gene is possibly TRBD2 (5 bases). Trimming stripped 4 bases from V and 2 bases from J, with 8 bases between. The CDR3 runs 13 residues. Germline loops: CDR1 MDHEN, CDR2 SYDVKM. As DNA, the CDR3 is TGTGCCAGCAGTTCCGGGGAGCAAGAGACCCAGTACTTC. This gives the protein CASSSGEQETQYF.

The CDR3 coding sequence is TGCGCCAGCAGCTTGATCCAGGCGACTACCGGGTCCACCGGGGAGCTGTTTTTT. Its protein is CASSLIQATTGSTGELFF. The rearrangement uses TRBV5-1 and TRBJ2-2; possible D gene TRBD2, 5 bases. CDR1 and CDR2 from the germline V gene are SGHRS and YFSETQ. The CDR3 covers 18 residues. V was clipped by 1 base and J by 4 bases, with 20 bases between them.

The V and J genes are TRBV18 and TRBJ2-4; D not certain. This CDR3 is built from 17 residues. In germline, CDR1 is KGHSH, CDR2 LQKENI. V gave up 3 bases and J gave up 0 bases, with 15 bases separating them. As DNA, the CDR3 is TGTGCCAGCTCACCGGGGATCGAAATTGTAGCCAAAAACATTCAGTACTTC. Translating it yields CASSPGIEIVAKNIQYF.

Notes on this clone: This likely reflects a read error, since a far larger clone is one base away. Other nucleotide sequences in the sample specify the same CDR3. The CDR3 DNA sequence: TGTGCCAGCAGCCAAGATGAGGGGGCTCATCAGCCTCAGCATTTT. It codes for CASSQDEGAHQPQHF. The gene calls are TRBV4-2 and TRBJ1-5; TRBD1 agrees at 7 bases. CDR1 and CDR2 from the germline V gene are LGHNA and YNFKEQ. The CDR3 covers 15 residues.

This clone was counted many times. This chain connects TRBV6-1 to TRBJ2-1; D tentatively reads TRBD1 or TRBD2 (5 bases each). Deletions cut 4 bases from V and 4 bases from J, with 11 bases between. The germline V gene has CDR1 MNHNS and CDR2 SASEGT. The CDR3 extends over 14 amino acids. As DNA, the CDR3 is TGTGCCAGCAGTGCTGGGGGTGATTACAATGAGCAGTTCTTC. It specifies CASSAGGDYNEQFF.

This chain connects TRBV19 to TRBJ2-3, with 7 positions matching TRBD1. The CDR3 contains 15 residues. Losses at the gene ends were 3 bases for V and 4 bases for J; bases not matched to a gene: 7. Germline CDR1 is LNHDA and CDR2 is SQIVND (reference sequence). This CDR3 reads CASSITGVGADTQYF. The CDR3 nucleotides are TGTGCCAGTAGTATCACAGGGGTGGGGGCAGATACGCAGTATTTT.

The count of this clone is one. This chain joins TRBV7-2 and TRBJ2-5; D is possibly TRBD2 (5 bases). CDR1 and CDR2 from the germline V gene are SGHTA and FQGNSA. This CDR3 comprises 18 residues. Trimming left V 2 bases short and J 2 bases short, with 21 bases between. CDR3 residues: CASSLLSPLLTGQETQYF. The DNA of the CDR3 is TGTGCCAGCAGCTTATTATCTCCACTCCTAACGGGGCAAGAGACCCAGTACTTC.

This sequence joins TRBV11-2 and TRBJ2-1; D is uncertain. This CDR3 has 14 residues. The germline V gene encodes CDR1 SGHAT and CDR2 FQNNGV. The ends were cut back, 1 base at V and 6 bases at J, with 10 bases in the middle. The CDR3: CASSLVFLGNEQFF. The CDR3 DNA sequence: TGTGCCAGCAGCTTAGTTTTTCTGGGCAATGAGCAGTTCTTC. The entire variable domain, with the rest obtained from reference TRBV11-2 and TRBJ2-1, is as follows: EAGVAQSPRYKIIEKRQSVAFWCNPISGHATLYWYQQILGQGPKLLIQFQNNGVVDDSQLPKDRFSAERLKGVDSTLKIQPAKLEDSAVYLCASSLVFLGNEQFFGPGTRLTVL.

This chain joins TRBV28 and TRBJ2-1, with 10 bases matching TRBD1. The trim removed 5 bases at V and 8 bases at J, leaving 9 bases unmatched. The germline V gene encodes CDR1 MDHEN and CDR2 SYDVKM. The CDR3 has 15 residues. Here the CDR3 DNA reads TGTGCCAGCAGTCCTCCGACAGGGGGCAGGGATGAGCAGTTCTTC. This encodes CASSPPTGGRDEQFF.

V gene TRBV29-1 combines with J gene TRBJ2-2; the match to TRBD1 covers 7 bases. With V trimmed by 6 bases and J by 0 bases, 10 bases remained unmatched. Germline CDR1 is SQVTM and CDR2 is ANQGSEA. CDR3 size: 16 residues. In nucleotides, the CDR3 is TGCAGCGTAGCAGGGACAGACCAAACGAACACCGGGGAGCTGTTTTTT. Encoded protein: CSVAGTDQTNTGELFF.

The chain has TRBV4-1 and TRBJ2-5; no definite D call. Germline V lookup: CDR1 MGHRA, CDR2 YSYEKL. Between the trimmed V and J ends, which lost 3 bases and 5 bases, there was a span of 10 bases. There are 13 residues in the CDR3. Here the CDR3 reads CASSQAFGETQYF. DNA for the CDR3: TGCGCCAGCAGCCAGGCGTTTGGGGAGACCCAGTACTTC.

The CDR3 nucleotides are TGTGCCACCAGCAGAGGTACAGGGAAGAGCTCCTACGAGCAGTACTTC. Translation: CATSRGTGKSSYEQYF. The chain uses TRBV15 and TRBJ2-7; maybe TRBD1 (6 bases). V lost 1 base to trimming and J lost 0 bases, with 13 bases between them. The CDR3 runs to 16 residues. Germline lookup yields CDR1 LNHNV and CDR2 YYDKDF (reference sequence).

This chain links TRBV7-8 with TRBJ1-5; weak D call: TRBD1 (5 bases). The CDR3 runs 15 residues. Trimming cost V 5 bases and J 5 bases, with 16 bases left between them. Per the germline V gene, CDR1 is SGHVS and CDR2 is FQNEAQ. Written as DNA, the CDR3 is TGTGCCAGCAGCCGGGACCGCAACCCGCATCAGCCCCAGCATTTT. Its translation is CASSRDRNPHQPQHF.

With respect to this clone: The junction departs from the called germline gene at one end, perhaps through a read error. V and J are TRBV2 and TRBJ2-6; 11 bases line up with TRBD2. CDR1 is SNHLY, CDR2 FYNNEI, per germline. The CDR3 spans 18 residues. For the CDR3, the DNA is TGTGCCAGCAGATCGCGGACTAGCGGGTCCTCTGGGGCCAACGTCCTGGCTTTC. Protein product: CASRSRTSGSSGANVLAF.

V usage is TRBV27 and J usage is TRBJ1-3; D possibly corresponds to TRBD1 (5 bases). The germline V gene has CDR1 MNHEY and CDR2 SMNVEV (reference sequence). This CDR3 has 15 residues. The V end lost 4 bases, the J end lost 0 bases, and 10 bases lay between the germline ends. The DNA of the CDR3 is TGTGCCAGCAGTTCTCTCGGGGGCTCTGGAAACACCATATATTTT. Protein sequence: CASSSLGGSGNTIYF.

In DNA form, the CDR3 reads TGTGCCAGCAGTGGGGGCCGAGAGACCCAGTACTTC. Translation gives CASSGGRETQYF. V gene TRBV2 combines with J gene TRBJ2-5; the D gene is possibly TRBD1 (5 bases). Germline values: CDR1 SNHLY, CDR2 FYNNEI. Trimming pared 4 bases from V and 4 bases from J, leaving 7 bases between. The CDR3 spans 12 residues.

The chain recombines TRBV7-8 with TRBJ2-3, with a tentative D call TRBD2 (5 bases). Between the trimmed V and J ends, which lost 4 bases and 2 bases, there was a span of 13 bases. Per the germline V gene, CDR1 is SGHVS and CDR2 is FQNEAQ. The CDR3 length is 15 residues. CDR3 coding DNA: TGTGCCAGCAGCTGGTCGAGGACTTACACAGATACGCAGTATTTT. This encodes CASSWSRTYTDTQYF.

This chain uses TRBV14 with TRBJ2-2; perhaps TRBD2 as D (6 bases). Trimming removed 5 bases at V and 5 bases at J, with 12 bases between. The CDR3 loop spans 14 amino acids. Germline V gives CDR1 SGHDN, CDR2 FVKESK. The CDR3 spells CASSFGRRTGELFF. In nucleotides, the CDR3 is TGTGCCAGCAGCTTCGGGAGAAGAACCGGGGAGCTGTTTTTT.

The sample holds one count of this clone. This chain links TRBV7-3 with TRBJ2-2; tentatively, D is TRBD1 (5 bases). There are 14 residues in the CDR3. The ends were cut back, 5 bases at V and 2 bases at J, with 9 bases in the middle. Germline V CDR1 and CDR2: SGHTA, FQGTGA. The CDR3 spells CASSADRNTGELFF. CDR3 DNA: TGTGCCAGCAGCGCCGACAGAAACACCGGGGAGCTGTTTTTT.

V is TRBV7-2 and J is TRBJ2-7; D remains unclear. This CDR3 has 15 residues. The germline V gene encodes CDR1 SGHTA and CDR2 FQGNSA. V lost 2 bases and J lost 2, with 13 bases in between. The CDR3 protein is CASSLRSAVTYEQYF. The DNA of the CDR3 is TGTGCCAGCAGCTTAAGGTCGGCGGTTACCTACGAGCAGTACTTC.

V gene TRBV4-2 combines with J gene TRBJ2-5; 13 bases line up with TRBD2. Germline CDR1 LGHNA, CDR2 YNFKEQ. The CDR3 runs 17 residues. The V segment lost 3 bases and the J segment 5 bases; nucleotides outside the gene matches: 9. CDR3 region: CASSHGLAGVSRETQYF. In DNA form, the CDR3 reads TGTGCCAGCAGCCACGGACTAGCGGGAGTCTCTCGGGAGACCCAGTACTTC.

This chain uses TRBV2 with TRBJ2-7; no firm D call. CDR1 is SNHLY, CDR2 FYNNEI, per germline. Trimming cost V 3 bases and J 3 bases, with 15 bases left between them. The CDR3 length is 15 residues. CDR3 sequence: CASSDIVVAHYEQYF. The CDR3 DNA sequence: TGTGCCAGCAGTGATATCGTGGTAGCCCACTACGAGCAGTACTTC.

The count of this clone is one. The genes are TRBV5-1 and TRBJ2-2; no reliable D call. The CDR3 has 16 residues. V shed 0 bases and J shed 1 base, with 10 bases lying between them. Germline lookup yields CDR1 SGHRS and CDR2 YFSETQ. CDR3 residues: CASSLELTKNTGELFF. DNA of the CDR3: TGCGCCAGCAGCTTGGAACTGACAAAGAACACCGGGGAGCTGTTTTTT.

The chain uses TRBV28 and TRBJ2-5, with 9 bases identical to TRBD1. Germline assignment: CDR1 MDHEN and CDR2 SYDVKM. V trimming: 3 bases; J trimming: 2 bases; junction bases outside the gene matches: 4. The CDR3 is 15 residues long. The DNA for the CDR3 is TGTGCCAGCAGTTTTAGTGGGACAGGGCAAGAGACCCAGTACTTC. It translates to CASSFSGTGQETQYF. Full variable domain (missing parts from reference TRBV28 and TRBJ2-5): DVKVTQSSRYLVKRTGEKVFLECVQDMDHENMFWYRQDPGLGLRLIYFSYDVKMKEKGDIPEGYSVSREKKERFSLILESASTNQTSMYLCASSFSGTGQETQYFGPGTRLLVL.

The CDR3 sequence is CASRTAGGGEQFF. CDR3 DNA: TGTGCCAGCAGAACGGCGGGAGGGGGTGAGCAGTTCTTC. The V call is TRBV7-9, the J call TRBJ2-1; 9 bases are a match to TRBD2. Germline V gene lookup returns CDR1 SEHNR and CDR2 FQNEAQ (reference sequence). The CDR3 consists of 13 residues. J was trimmed by 9 bases and V by 6 bases; bases with no gene match: 6.